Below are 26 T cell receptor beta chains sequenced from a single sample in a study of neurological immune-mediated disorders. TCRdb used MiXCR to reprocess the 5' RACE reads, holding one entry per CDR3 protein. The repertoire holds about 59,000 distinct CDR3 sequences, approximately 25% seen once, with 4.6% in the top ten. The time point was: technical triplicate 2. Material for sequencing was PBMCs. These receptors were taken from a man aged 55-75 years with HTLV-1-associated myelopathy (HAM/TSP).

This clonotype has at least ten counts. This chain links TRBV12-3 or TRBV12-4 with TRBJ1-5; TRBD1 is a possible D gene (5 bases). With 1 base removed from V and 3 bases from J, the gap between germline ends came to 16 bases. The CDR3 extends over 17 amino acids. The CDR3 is CASSLGGSGLNNQPQHF. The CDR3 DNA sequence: TGTGCCAGCAGTTTAGGAGGTTCAGGGTTAAACAATCAGCCCCAGCATTTT.

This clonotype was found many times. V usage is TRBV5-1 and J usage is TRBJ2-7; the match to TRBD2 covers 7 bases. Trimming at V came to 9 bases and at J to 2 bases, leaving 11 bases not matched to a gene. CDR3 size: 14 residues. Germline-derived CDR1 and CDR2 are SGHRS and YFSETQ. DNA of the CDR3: TGCGCCACGGCAGAGCGGGGCGGAGCCTACGAGCAGTACTTC. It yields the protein CATAERGGAYEQYF.

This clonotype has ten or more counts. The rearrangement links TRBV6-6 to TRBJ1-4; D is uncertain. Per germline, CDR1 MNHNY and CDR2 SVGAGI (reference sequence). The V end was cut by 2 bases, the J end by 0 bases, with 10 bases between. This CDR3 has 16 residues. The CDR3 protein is CASSYNSPATNEKLFF. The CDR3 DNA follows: TGTGCCAGCAGTTACAACTCCCCGGCAACTAATGAAAAACTGTTTTTT.

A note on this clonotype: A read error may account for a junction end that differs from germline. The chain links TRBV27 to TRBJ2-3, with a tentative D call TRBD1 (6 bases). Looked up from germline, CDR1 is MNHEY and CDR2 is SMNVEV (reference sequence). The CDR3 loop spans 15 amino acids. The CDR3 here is CASSLLVQGTDTQYF. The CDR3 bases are TGTGCCAGCAGTTTATTGGTACAGGGTACAGATACTCAGTATTTT.

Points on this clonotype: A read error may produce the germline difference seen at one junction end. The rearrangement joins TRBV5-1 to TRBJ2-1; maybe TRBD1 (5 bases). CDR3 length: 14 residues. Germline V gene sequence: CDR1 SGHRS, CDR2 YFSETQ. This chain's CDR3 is CAISLGGANLEQFF. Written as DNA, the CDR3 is TGCGCCATCAGCTTGGGTGGGGCCAACCTGGAGCAGTTCTTC. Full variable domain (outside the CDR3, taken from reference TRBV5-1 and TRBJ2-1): KAGVTQTPRYLIKTRGQQVTLSCSPISGHRSVSWYQQTPGQGLQFLFEYFSETQRNKGNFPGRFSGRQFSNSRSEMNVSTLELGDSALYLCAISLGGANLEQFFGPGTRLTVL.

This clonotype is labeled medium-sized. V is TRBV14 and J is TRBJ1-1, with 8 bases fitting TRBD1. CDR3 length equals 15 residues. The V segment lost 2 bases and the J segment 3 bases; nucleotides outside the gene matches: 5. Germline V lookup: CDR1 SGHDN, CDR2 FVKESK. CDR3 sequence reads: CASSQRTGWDTEAFF. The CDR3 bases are TGTGCCAGCAGCCAACGGACAGGGTGGGACACTGAAGCTTTCTTT.

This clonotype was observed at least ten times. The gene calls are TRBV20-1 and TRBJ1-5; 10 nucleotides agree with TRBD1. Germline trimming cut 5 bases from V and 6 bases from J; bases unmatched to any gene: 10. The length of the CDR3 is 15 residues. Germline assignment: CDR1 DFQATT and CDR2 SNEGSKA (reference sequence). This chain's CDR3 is CSARPGTGVGQPQHF. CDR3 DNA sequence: TGCAGTGCTCGTCCCGGGACAGGGGTGGGTCAGCCCCAGCATTTT.

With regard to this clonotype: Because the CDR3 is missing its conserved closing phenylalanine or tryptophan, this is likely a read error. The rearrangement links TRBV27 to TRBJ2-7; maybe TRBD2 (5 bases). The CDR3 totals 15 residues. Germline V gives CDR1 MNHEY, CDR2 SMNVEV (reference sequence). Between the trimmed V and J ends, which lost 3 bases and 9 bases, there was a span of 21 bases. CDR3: CASSLAPSGPAGQYL. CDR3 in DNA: TGTGCCAGCAGTTTGGCCCCCAGCGGTCCTGCGGGGCAGTACTTG.

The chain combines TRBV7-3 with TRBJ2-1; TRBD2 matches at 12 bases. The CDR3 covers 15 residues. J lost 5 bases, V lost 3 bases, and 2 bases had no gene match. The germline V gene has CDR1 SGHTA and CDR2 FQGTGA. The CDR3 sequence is CASSLGLAGNNEQFF. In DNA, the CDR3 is TGTGCCAGCAGCTTGGGACTAGCGGGCAACAATGAGCAGTTCTTC.

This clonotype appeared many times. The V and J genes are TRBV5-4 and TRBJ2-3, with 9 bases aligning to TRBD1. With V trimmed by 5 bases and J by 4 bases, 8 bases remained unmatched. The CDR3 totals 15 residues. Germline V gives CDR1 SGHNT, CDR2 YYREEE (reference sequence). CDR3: CASREGQGGPDTQYF. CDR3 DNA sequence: TGTGCCAGCAGAGAGGGACAGGGAGGCCCAGATACGCAGTATTTT.

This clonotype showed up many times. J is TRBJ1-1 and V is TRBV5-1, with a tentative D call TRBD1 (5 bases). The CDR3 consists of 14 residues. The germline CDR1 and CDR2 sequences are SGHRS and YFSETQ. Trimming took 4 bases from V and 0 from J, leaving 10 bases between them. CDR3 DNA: TGCGCCAGCAGCCGCCGGGGGATGAACACTGAAGCTTTCTTT. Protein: CASSRRGMNTEAFF.

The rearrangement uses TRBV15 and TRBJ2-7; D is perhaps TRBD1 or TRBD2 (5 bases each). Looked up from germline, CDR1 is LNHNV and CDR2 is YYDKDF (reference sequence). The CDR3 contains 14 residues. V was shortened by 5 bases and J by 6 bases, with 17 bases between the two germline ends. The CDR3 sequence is CATSEPGTPSEQYF. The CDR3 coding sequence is TGTGCCACCAGCGAACCCGGGACCCCCAGCGAGCAGTACTTC.

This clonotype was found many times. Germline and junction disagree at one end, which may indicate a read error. The CDR3 region has the DNA TGCAGTGTTAGACAGGGTGCCTACGAGCAGTACTTC. Its protein product is CSVRQGAYEQYF. V usage is TRBV20-1 and J usage is TRBJ2-7; 7 nucleotides align to TRBD1. Germline V gene lookup returns CDR1 DFQATT and CDR2 SNEGSKA (reference sequence). The CDR3 runs to 12 residues.

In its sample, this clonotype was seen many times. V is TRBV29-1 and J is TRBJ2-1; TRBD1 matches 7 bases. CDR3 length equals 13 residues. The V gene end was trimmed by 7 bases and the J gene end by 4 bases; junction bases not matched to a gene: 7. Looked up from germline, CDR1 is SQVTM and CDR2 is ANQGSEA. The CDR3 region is CSGRTGSYNEQFF. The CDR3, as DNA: TGCAGCGGCCGGACAGGTTCATACAATGAGCAGTTCTTC.

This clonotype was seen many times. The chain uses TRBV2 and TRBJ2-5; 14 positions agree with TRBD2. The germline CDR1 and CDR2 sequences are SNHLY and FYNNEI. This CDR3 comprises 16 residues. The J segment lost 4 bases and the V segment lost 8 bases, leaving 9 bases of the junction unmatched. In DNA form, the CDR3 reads TGTGCCAGCTGTTGGAACGGACTAGCGGGAGGAGAGACCCAGTACTTC. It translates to CASCWNGLAGGETQYF.

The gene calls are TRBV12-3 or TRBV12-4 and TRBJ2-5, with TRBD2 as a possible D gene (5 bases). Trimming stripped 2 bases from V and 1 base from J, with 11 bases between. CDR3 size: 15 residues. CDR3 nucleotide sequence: TGTGCCAGCAGTTTAAACGGACTGGGCCAAGAGACCCAGTACTTC. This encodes CASSLNGLGQETQYF.

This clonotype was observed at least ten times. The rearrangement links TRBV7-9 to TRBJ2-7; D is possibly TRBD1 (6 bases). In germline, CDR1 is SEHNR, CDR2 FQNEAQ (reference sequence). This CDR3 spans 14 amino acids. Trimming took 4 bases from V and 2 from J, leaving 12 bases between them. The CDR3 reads CASSSGQRTYEQYF. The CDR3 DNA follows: TGTGCCAGCAGCTCCGGACAGCGAACCTACGAGCAGTACTTC.

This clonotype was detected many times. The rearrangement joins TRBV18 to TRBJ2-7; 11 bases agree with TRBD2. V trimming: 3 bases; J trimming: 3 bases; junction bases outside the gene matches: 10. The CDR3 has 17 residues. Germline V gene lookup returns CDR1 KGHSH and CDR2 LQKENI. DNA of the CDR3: TGTGCCAGCTCACCCGGTTTGGGACTAGCGGAACGCTACGAGCAGTACTTC. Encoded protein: CASSPGLGLAERYEQYF.

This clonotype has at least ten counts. DNA for the CDR3: TGTGCCAGCGGCGGGGTAGGAAAAGAGACCCAGTACTTC. Translating gives CASGGVGKETQYF. The chain has TRBV2 and TRBJ2-5, with D perhaps TRBD2 (6 bases). The CDR3 runs to 13 residues. The V gene's germline CDR1 is SNHLY and CDR2 FYNNEI. Trimming took 8 bases from V and 3 from J, leaving 13 bases between them. Together with reference TRBV2 and TRBJ2-5, the CDR3 gives the full variable domain: EPEVTQTPSHQVTQMGQEVILRCVPISNHLYFYWYRQILGQKVEFLVSFYNNEISEKSEIFDDQFSVERPDGSNFTLKIRSTKLEDSAMYFCASGGVGKETQYFGPGTRLLVL.

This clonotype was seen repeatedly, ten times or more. The CDR3 DNA reads as TGTGCCAGCAGTTGGGGGGATAATTCACCCCTCCACTTT. Its translation is CASSWGDNSPLHF. This chain links TRBV28 with TRBJ1-6; D is perhaps TRBD1 (5 bases). The V and J ends lost 4 bases and 5 bases respectively, with 6 bases between them. The CDR3 extends over 13 amino acids. Germline values: CDR1 MDHEN, CDR2 SYDVKM.

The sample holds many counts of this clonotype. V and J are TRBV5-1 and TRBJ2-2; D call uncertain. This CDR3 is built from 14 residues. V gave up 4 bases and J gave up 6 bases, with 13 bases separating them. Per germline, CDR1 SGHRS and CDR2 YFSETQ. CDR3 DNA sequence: TGCGCCAGCAGCCCCATTTATGGTGCCGGGGAGCTGTTTTTT. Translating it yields CASSPIYGAGELFF.

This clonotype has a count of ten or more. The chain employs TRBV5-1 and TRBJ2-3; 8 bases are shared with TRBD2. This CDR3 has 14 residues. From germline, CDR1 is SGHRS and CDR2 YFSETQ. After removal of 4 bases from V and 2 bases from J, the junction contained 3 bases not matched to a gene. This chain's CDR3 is CASSGTRDTDTQYF. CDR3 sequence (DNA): TGCGCCAGCAGCGGGACTAGGGACACAGATACGCAGTATTTT. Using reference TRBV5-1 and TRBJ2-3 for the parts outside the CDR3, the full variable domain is KAGVTQTPRYLIKTRGQQVTLSCSPISGHRSVSWYQQTPGQGLQFLFEYFSETQRNKGNFPGRFSGRQFSNSRSEMNVSTLELGDSALYLCASSGTRDTDTQYFGPGTRLTVL.

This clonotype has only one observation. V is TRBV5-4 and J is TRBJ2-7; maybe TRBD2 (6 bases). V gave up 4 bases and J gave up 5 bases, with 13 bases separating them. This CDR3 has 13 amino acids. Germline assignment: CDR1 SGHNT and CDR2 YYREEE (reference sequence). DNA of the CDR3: TGTGCCAGCAGCCTGGAGGGTGGGGACGAGCAGTACTTC. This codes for CASSLEGGDEQYF.

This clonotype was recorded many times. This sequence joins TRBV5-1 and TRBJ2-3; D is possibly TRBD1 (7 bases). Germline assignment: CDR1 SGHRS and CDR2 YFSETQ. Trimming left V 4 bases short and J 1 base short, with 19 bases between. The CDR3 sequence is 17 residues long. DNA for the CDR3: TGCGCCAGCAGCATTGGAGGGGGCAGGGTTGGCACAGATACGCAGTATTTT. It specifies CASSIGGGRVGTDTQYF.

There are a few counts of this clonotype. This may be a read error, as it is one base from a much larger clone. This CDR3 reads CASRLEGWSEGTEAFF. The CDR3 DNA reads as TGCGCCAGCAGATTGGAAGGGTGGTCCGAAGGCACTGAAGCTTTCTTT. The rearrangement joins TRBV5-1 to TRBJ1-1; no definite D call. The CDR3 length is 16 residues. Germline CDR1 reads SGHRS; CDR2 reads YFSETQ.

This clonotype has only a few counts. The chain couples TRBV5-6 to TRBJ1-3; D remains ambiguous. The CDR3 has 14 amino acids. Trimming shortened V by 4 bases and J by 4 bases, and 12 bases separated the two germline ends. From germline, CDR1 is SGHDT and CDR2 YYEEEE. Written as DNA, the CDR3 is TGTGCCAGCAGCCCGCAGCCGAGGGGAAACACCATATATTTT. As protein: CASSPQPRGNTIYF.